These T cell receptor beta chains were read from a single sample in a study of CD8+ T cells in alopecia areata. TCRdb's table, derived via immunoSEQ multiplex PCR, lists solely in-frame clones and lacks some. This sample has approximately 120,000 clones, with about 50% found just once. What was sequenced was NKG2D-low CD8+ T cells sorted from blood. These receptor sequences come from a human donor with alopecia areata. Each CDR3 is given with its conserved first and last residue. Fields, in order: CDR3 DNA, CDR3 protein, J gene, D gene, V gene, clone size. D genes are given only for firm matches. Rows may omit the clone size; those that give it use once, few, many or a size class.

DNA: TGTGCCAGCGCATCAGGGGCAGGGTACCACGAGCAGTACTTC; CDR3: CASASGAGYHEQYF; J: TRBJ2-7; D: NA; V: TRBV7-9; size: few
DNA: TGCGCCAGCAGCCAAGGTCCAACAGGTGTCGGGTACGAGCAGTACTTC; CDR3: CASSQGPTGVGYEQYF; J: TRBJ2-7; D: NA; V: TRBV4-1; size: NA
DNA: TGCAGCGTTCAGGACTACACCGGGGAGCTGTTTTTT; CDR3: CSVQDYTGELFF; J: TRBJ2-2; D: NA; V: TRBV29-1; size: few
DNA: TGCGCCAGCAGCACTGGACTAGCAGACGGGGAGCTGTTTTTT; CDR3: CASSTGLADGELFF; J: TRBJ2-2; D: TRBD2; V: TRBV5-1; size: once
DNA: TGCAGCACCTCCGGGGGGACTTCCTACGAGCAGTACTTC; CDR3: CSTSGGTSYEQYF; J: TRBJ2-7; D: TRBD2; V: TRBV29-1; size: NA
DNA: TGCGCCAGCAGTCGAATACAGGGGAATGGCTACACCTTC; CDR3: CASSRIQGNGYTF; J: TRBJ1-2; D: TRBD1; V: TRBV23-1; size: NA
DNA: TGTGCCAGCTTCGGAGGCTTAATGGATGAGCAGTTCTTC; CDR3: CASFGGLMDEQFF; J: TRBJ2-1; D: NA; V: TRBV27; size: NA
DNA: TGTGCCAGCGGGGAAACCACTGAAGCTTTCTTT; CDR3: CASGETTEAFF; J: TRBJ1-1; D: NA; V: TRBV27; size: NA
DNA: TGTGCCAGCAGTTACATTGTAGACGGTCCTTACGAGCAGTACTTC; CDR3: CASSYIVDGPYEQYF; J: TRBJ2-7; D: NA; V: TRBV6-6; size: NA
DNA: TGTGCCAGCAGTTTCCCGGGACCTGCTGAGACCCAGTACTTC; CDR3: CASSFPGPAETQYF; J: TRBJ2-5; D: NA; V: TRBV28; size: few
DNA: TGTGCCAGCAGCCAAGGGTCGGGGACACCCTACGAGCAGTACTTC; CDR3: CASSQGSGTPYEQYF; J: TRBJ2-7; D: NA; V: TRBV14; size: NA
DNA: TGTGCCAGCAGCCTCCGGAAGACGGAGCAGTTCTTC; CDR3: CASSLRKTEQFF; J: TRBJ2-1; D: NA; V: TRBV7-2; size: NA
DNA: TGTGCCAGCAGCTCAGATTCGACTGGCTTGGAGCAGTACTTC; CDR3: CASSSDSTGLEQYF; J: TRBJ2-7; D: NA; V: TRBV5-6; size: once
DNA: TGCGCCAGCAGCTTGGGAATTCGGGAGACCCAGTACTTC; CDR3: CASSLGIRETQYF; J: TRBJ2-5; D: NA; V: TRBV5-1; size: NA
DNA: TGTGCCGCCCACCAGGGTTATAGCACAGATACGCAGTATTTT; CDR3: CAAHQGYSTDTQYF; J: TRBJ2-3; D: NA; V: TRBV28; size: few
DNA: TGCAGCGTGCTCGGGCAGAAACCACCTTCTGGCACAGATACGCAGTATTTT; CDR3: CSVLGQKPPSGTDTQYF; J: TRBJ2-3; D: NA; V: TRBV29-1; size: NA
DNA: TGTGCCAGCAGTTACTCACGCGGGAGGTCAGATACGCAGTATTTT; CDR3: CASSYSRGRSDTQYF; J: TRBJ2-3; D: TRBD2; V: TRBV6-5; size: NA
DNA: TGCAGCGTTGAAGCGGGTAACTATGGCTACACCTTC; CDR3: CSVEAGNYGYTF; J: TRBJ1-2; D: NA; V: TRBV29-1; size: few
DNA: TGCGCCAGCAGCGAAGAGACTAGCGTCTGGGCGAACACCGGGGAGCTGTTTTTT; CDR3: CASSEETSVWANTGELFF; J: TRBJ2-2; D: TRBD2; V: TRBV5-1; size: once
DNA: TGTGCCACCTCACGCGGGATGCACGAGCAGTACTTC; CDR3: CATSRGMHEQYF; J: TRBJ2-7; D: NA; V: TRBV27; size: NA
DNA: TGTGCCAGCACGTCCGGGGAAAGTACTGAAGCTTTCTTT; CDR3: CASTSGESTEAFF; J: TRBJ1-1; D: NA; V: TRBV7-8; size: few
DNA: TGCAGCGTTCTCCTTGGGGACAATGAGCAGTTCTTC; CDR3: CSVLLGDNEQFF; J: TRBJ2-1; D: NA; V: TRBV29-1; size: NA
DNA: TGTGCCACTGAGTCGGGCACCCAAGAGACCCAGTACTTC; CDR3: CATESGTQETQYF; J: TRBJ2-5; D: NA; V: TRBV11-2; size: once
DNA: TGCAGCGTTGTGGGACAGGGGCCCTTCGGGTCCTACAATGAGCAGTTCTTC; CDR3: CSVVGQGPFGSYNEQFF; J: TRBJ2-1; D: TRBD1; V: TRBV29-1; size: few
DNA: TGCAGCGCCGGGACCCGATCCTACGAGCAGTACTTC; CDR3: CSAGTRSYEQYF; J: TRBJ2-7; D: NA; V: TRBV29-1; size: NA
DNA: TGTGCCTGGAGGGAAGGCTCCGGCGGGTACAATGAGCAGTTCTTC; CDR3: CAWREGSGGYNEQFF; J: TRBJ2-1; D: NA; V: TRBV30; size: few
DNA: TGTGCCAGTAACCGGGTGCTAGCGGCCGGGGAGCTGTTTTTT; CDR3: CASNRVLAAGELFF; J: TRBJ2-2; D: TRBD2; V: TRBV28; size: few
DNA: TGTGCCACCAGCAGAGCCGGGCCTGGAGAGACCCAGTACTTC; CDR3: CATSRAGPGETQYF; J: TRBJ2-5; D: NA; V: TRBV15; size: NA
DNA: TGCGCCAGCAGCTTCACAGAGAACACCGGGGAGCTGTTTTTT; CDR3: CASSFTENTGELFF; J: TRBJ2-2; D: NA; V: TRBV5-1; size: NA
DNA: TGTGCCAGCAGCGGGAGTACCGGGGAGCTGTTTTTT; CDR3: CASSGSTGELFF; J: TRBJ2-2; D: NA; V: TRBV13; size: few
DNA: TGCGCCAGCAGCTTGAAAGCTTGGGTTGAGCAGTTCTTC; CDR3: CASSLKAWVEQFF; J: TRBJ2-1; D: NA; V: TRBV5-1; size: NA
DNA: TGTGCCAGTATGGGAGGGGAAGAGACCCAGTACTTC; CDR3: CASMGGEETQYF; J: TRBJ2-5; D: TRBD2; V: TRBV6-5; size: NA
DNA: TGTGCCTTAGATACCGGAGCCTACGAGCAGTACTTC; CDR3: CALDTGAYEQYF; J: TRBJ2-7; D: NA; V: TRBV30; size: NA
DNA: TGCGCCAGCAGTGTGGGACTAGCCCCCGGGGCGCAGTATTTT; CDR3: CASSVGLAPGAQYF; J: TRBJ2-3; D: TRBD2; V: TRBV4-1; size: few
DNA: TGCAGCGTGGACACAGGGAGTACTGAGCAGTTCTTC; CDR3: CSVDTGSTEQFF; J: TRBJ2-1; D: NA; V: TRBV29-1; size: NA
DNA: TGCAGCGTTGGTGGGACAGGGGGCTCCTACAATGAGCAGTTCTTC; CDR3: CSVGGTGGSYNEQFF; J: TRBJ2-1; D: TRBD1; V: TRBV29-1; size: few
DNA: TGTGCTAGCACCCCCTCCCCTCAAGAGACCCAGTACTTC; CDR3: CASTPSPQETQYF; J: TRBJ2-5; D: NA; V: TRBV7-7; size: NA
DNA: TGTGCCAGCAGCTTACCGACCCTGGTTGCTTTCTTT; CDR3: CASSLPTLVAFF; J: TRBJ1-1; D: NA; V: TRBV7-9; size: NA
DNA: TGCGCCAGCAGCTTAGGACTAGGGGTGATCTACGAGCAGTACTTC; CDR3: CASSLGLGVIYEQYF; J: TRBJ2-7; D: TRBD2; V: TRBV5-1; size: NA
DNA: TGCAGCGTTGAAGTAGGTGGGAGGGCCGATGGAGAGACCCAGTACTTC; CDR3: CSVEVGGRADGETQYF; J: TRBJ2-5; D: TRBD2; V: TRBV29-1; size: few
DNA: TGTGCCAGCAGCCAGGGGTATGAGCAGTACTTC; CDR3: CASSQGYEQYF; J: TRBJ2-7; D: NA; V: TRBV27; size: NA
DNA: TGTGCCAGCAGGCAACTGGGCAATCAGCCCCAGCATTTT; CDR3: CASRQLGNQPQHF; J: TRBJ1-5; D: NA; V: TRBV2; size: NA
DNA: TGCGCCAGCAGCTTTGAACAGGGATATAACAATGAGCAGTTCTTC; CDR3: CASSFEQGYNNEQFF; J: TRBJ2-1; D: NA; V: TRBV5-1; size: few
DNA: TGTGCCAGCAGTCCCGATGACAGCTACGGAAACACCATATATTTT; CDR3: CASSPDDSYGNTIYF; J: TRBJ1-3; D: NA; V: TRBV27; size: NA
DNA: TGCAGCGTTATTGGAGGGTGGGAGCAGTACTTC; CDR3: CSVIGGWEQYF; J: TRBJ2-7; D: NA; V: TRBV29-1; size: NA
DNA: TGTGCCAGTACCCCGGGACCCCAAGTGATCTTC; CDR3: CASTPGPQVIF; J: TRBJ2-1; D: NA; V: TRBV2; size: few
DNA: TGTGCCAGCAGCCAAAGCCGGGCCTATGGCTACACCTTC; CDR3: CASSQSRAYGYTF; J: TRBJ1-2; D: NA; V: TRBV14; size: NA
DNA: TGCAGCGCCGCTATTCCGCCATACTACGAGCAGTACTTC; CDR3: CSAAIPPYYEQYF; J: TRBJ2-7; D: NA; V: TRBV29-1; size: NA
DNA: TGTGCCAGCAGCTTACCCTTGGGAGGGGACTACTACAATGAGCAGTTCTTC; CDR3: CASSLPLGGDYYNEQFF; J: TRBJ2-1; D: TRBD2; V: TRBV7-9; size: NA
DNA: TGCAGCGTTGAAGAAGGAACGGCTAGCACAGATACGCAGTATTTT; CDR3: CSVEEGTASTDTQYF; J: TRBJ2-3; D: NA; V: TRBV29-1; size: NA
DNA: TGTGCCAGCAGTTACACCGGTGGACTAGCGCAAGAGACCCAGTACTTC; CDR3: CASSYTGGLAQETQYF; J: TRBJ2-5; D: TRBD2; V: TRBV6-6; size: NA
DNA: TGCAGCGTTGAGACAGGGGAATACGAGCAGTACTTC; CDR3: CSVETGEYEQYF; J: TRBJ2-7; D: TRBD1; V: TRBV29-1; size: few
DNA: TGTGCCAGTAGTAGCTACGCCCAAGAGCAGTTCTTC; CDR3: CASSSYAQEQFF; J: TRBJ2-1; D: NA; V: TRBV19; size: NA
DNA: TGCAGCACCCGAGCAGGGGTGAGTTCACCCCTCCACTTT; CDR3: CSTRAGVSSPLHF; J: TRBJ1-6; D: NA; V: TRBV29-1; size: few
DNA: TGCAGCGTTTACAGGGGGCTTGGGGAGCTGTTTTTT; CDR3: CSVYRGLGELFF; J: TRBJ2-2; D: TRBD1; V: TRBV29-1; size: NA
DNA: TGTGCCAGCAGCTTCGGGACAGACACCTACGAGCAGTACTTC; CDR3: CASSFGTDTYEQYF; J: TRBJ2-7; D: TRBD1; V: TRBV5-6; size: NA
DNA: TGTGCCAGCAGTTCAGGGGGAAAGCCCCAGCATTTT; CDR3: CASSSGGKPQHF; J: TRBJ1-5; D: TRBD1; V: TRBV7-9; size: NA
DNA: TGTGCCAGCAGCCGTTTAGTAGACAGGTCCCTCCACTTT; CDR3: CASSRLVDRSLHF; J: TRBJ1-6; D: NA; V: TRBV14; size: few